The TCR beta chain under discussion was sequenced for a study of blood T cell repertoires in COVID-19 (dated by TCRdb to 2020 to 2022). With regard to the full study: Samples covering the acute and convalescent phases of COVID-19 were provided by collaborators in the United States, Italy and Spain. The prospective study material was composed of cDNA or gDNA derived from T cells, B-cell-depleted T cells, or PBMCs. The repertoires were released in a freely available public database intended as a resource for research on the immune response to SARS-CoV-2. Where available, HLA class I and class II types were taken from metadata supplied by the sample provider and were not determined by assay-based typing. The dataset comprised deeply sampled blood TCRbeta repertoires from subjects exposed to, actively infected with, or recovered from COVID-19. The samples were drawn from the first 160 participants of the ongoing ImmuneRACE study and from 1,254 subjects provided by 6 global collaborators. Sample metadata almost always included a de-identified subject ID, COVID-19 status, age in years and sex. General study outcomes and caveats: How much clinical and demographic metadata was included differed by source and by participant, and the metadata was provided uncurated.

TCRbeta CDR3 regions were amplified from genomic DNA using the immunoSEQ Assay, a bias-controlled multiplex PCR. Processing in the source paper ran as follows. The number of nucleated cells in each sample was estimated from the amplification of reference gene primers within the assay. Sequence reads were collapsed and filtered to measure the absolute abundance of every unique TCRbeta CDR3 rearrangement. For each sample, productive Simpson clonality was calculated by taking the square root of Simpson's diversity index across productive rearrangements. This immuneACCESS table, as held by TCRdb, lists in-frame sequences with V and J called but not all clones. Of the missing ones, under half trace to an unresolved V gene in checked studies; the others have no known cause. For V, J and clone size, that table is used; D and trimming come from the DNA. The sample table records some 180,000 clones; more than 70% of these occur just once. Around 6.2% of the sample goes to the ten largest clones.

V is reduced by 11 bases and J by 6 bases, leaving a spacing of 7 bases between them. The CDR3 measures 10 amino acids from cysteine to phenylalanine. The sequence is cut down to CDR3 DNA, 30 bases in frame from base 1. CDR1 and CDR2, per the germline V gene (reference sequence), are MNHEY and SMNVEV. To note about this clone: The clone's antigen remains unknown. Per-base qualities were not stored, and no clone one base away is much larger.

Enrolling through a virtual design, the prospective study's participants ranged in age from about 18 to 89 years and lived across approximately 25 United States geographic areas. In the prospective study, participants were assigned to cohorts based on the clinical history participants reported in a screening survey and a study questionnaire. For ImmuneRACE Cohort 3, a participant was defined as recovered based on two consecutive negative NP/OP PCR tests, clearance by a healthcare professional, or resolution of symptoms. In the prospective study, whole blood, serum and a nasopharyngeal or oropharyngeal swab were collected from each participant by mobile phlebotomists. Prospective study participants could optionally give additional blood draws and questionnaires over a roughly 2-month period. Blood samples from the prospective study were shipped frozen or at room temperature prior to DNA extraction.

The TCR originated in a man aged 40-55 years who had recovered from COVID-19. Sequencing was performed on PBMCs or T cells enriched from blood (not recorded which). The chain joins TRBV27 to TRBJ2-2; the D gene cannot be resolved reliably. The CDR3: CAERSGELFF. At the DNA level, the sequence is TGTGCCGAGAGATCCGGGGAGCTGTTTTTT.